This TCR beta chain appears in the sequencing data of a study of blood T cell repertoires in COVID-19. Study context: COVID-19 samples, acute and convalescent, were from the United States, Italy and Spain.

V gave up 4 bases and J gave up 7 bases; unmatched junction bases: 4. The germline CDR1 and CDR2 sequences are MDHEN and SYDVKM. The length of the CDR3 is 13 residues. Clones were read by immunoSEQ multiplex PCR, and TCRdb kept only the in-frame ones, dropping some. The sample comprises 130,000 to 150,000 clones, over 80% of which are singletons, and under 3% rests with the top ten. The sample comprised peripheral blood. This chain joins TRBV28 and TRBJ2-7; 10 bases are shared with TRBD1. The TCR originated in a woman aged 40 to 50 with active or convalescent COVID-19. CDR3 residues: CASSWTGGLEQYF. DNA for the CDR3: TGTGCCAGCAGTTGGACAGGGGGACTAGAGCAGTACTTC. Looking up the rest from reference TRBV28 and TRBJ2-7 gives the full variable domain: DVKVTQSSRYLVKRTGEKVFLECVQDMDHENMFWYRQDPGLGLRLIYFSYDVKMKEKGDIPEGYSVSREKKERFSLILESASTNQTSMYLCASSWTGGLEQYFGPGTRLTVT.